The 20 T cell receptor beta chains below come from one sample, sequenced in a study of cytomegalovirus exposure and HLA in healthy donors. In the PCR, 60 Vbeta and 13 Jbeta primers were used. Only in-frame clones appear in the TCRdb table, and some are missing; sequencing was by immunoSEQ multiplex PCR. The table has 150,000 to 180,000 clones, 60% to 80% seen once. Sequencing was carried out using PBMCs. The origin of the receptors is a man aged 25 to 40 in good health and CMV-seropositive.

Here the CDR3 reads CAISEQTGSNSPLHF. In nucleotides, the CDR3 is TGTGCCATCAGTGAGCAGACAGGGAGCAATTCACCCCTCCACTTT. The V call is TRBV10-3, the J call TRBJ1-6; 7 bases match TRBD1. In germline, CDR1 is ENHRY, CDR2 SYGVKD. V lost 2 bases, J lost 7 bases, and 5 bases stayed unmatched. The CDR3 totals 15 residues.

This chain links TRBV5-1 with TRBJ2-1; 8 bases are shared with TRBD2. V dropped 2 bases and J dropped 3; count of bases not matched to a gene: 4. CDR1 is SGHRS and CDR2 is YFSETQ in the germline V gene. The length of the CDR3 is 15 residues. The CDR3 DNA follows: TGCGCCAGCAGCTTAGCGGGAGACGTCTACAATGAGCAGTTCTTC. It translates to CASSLAGDVYNEQFF. Variable domain in full (rest from reference TRBV5-1 and TRBJ2-1): KAGVTQTPRYLIKTRGQQVTLSCSPISGHRSVSWYQQTPGQGLQFLFEYFSETQRNKGNFPGRFSGRQFSNSRSEMNVSTLELGDSALYLCASSLAGDVYNEQFFGPGTRLTVL.

This clone was counted a few times. The J gene is TRBJ1-2, the V gene TRBV6-5; a weak D match, TRBD1 (5 bases). The V gene lost 0 bases and the J gene lost 4 bases, with 12 bases spanning the gap. The CDR3 consists of 15 residues. Germline values: CDR1 MNHEY, CDR2 SVGAGI. CDR3 DNA sequence: TGTGCCAGCAGTTACTCGGCGGGGGGTTCCTATGGCTACACCTTC. As protein: CASSYSAGGSYGYTF.

This clone was picked up one time. The chain links TRBV15 to TRBJ1-5, with 7 bases lining up with TRBD1. Germline V lookup: CDR1 LNHNV, CDR2 YYDKDF (reference sequence). This CDR3 is 14 amino acids long. V shed 7 bases, J shed 7 bases, and the junction held 10 bases outside the gene matches. CDR3 residues: CATKPGTERQPQHF. As DNA, the CDR3 is TGTGCCACCAAACCCGGGACAGAGAGACAGCCCCAGCATTTT.

The CDR3 loop is CASSLSRRHTGELFF. CDR3 coding DNA: TGTGCCAGCAGTTTATCGCGGCGTCACACCGGGGAGCTGTTTTTT. The rearrangement joins TRBV27 to TRBJ2-2; no reliable D call. Per the germline V gene, CDR1 is MNHEY and CDR2 is SMNVEV (reference sequence). Deletions cut 0 bases from V and 3 bases from J, with 8 bases between. The CDR3 is 15 residues long.

This clone was found once. This chain connects TRBV30 to TRBJ2-2, with 12 bases lining up with TRBD2. CDR1 and CDR2 from the germline V gene are GTSNPN and SVGIG (reference sequence). With V trimmed by 1 base and J by 5 bases, 2 bases remained unmatched. This CDR3 is built from 15 residues. The CDR3 loop reads CAWSGLAGDTGELFF. DNA for the CDR3: TGTGCCTGGAGTGGACTAGCGGGAGATACCGGGGAGCTGTTTTTT.

A few counts support this clone. J is TRBJ2-7 and V is TRBV6-1, with 9 positions matching TRBD2. The germline V gene encodes CDR1 MNHNS and CDR2 SASEGT. After removal of 4 bases from V and 2 bases from J, the junction contained 6 bases not matched to a gene. The CDR3 is 15 amino acids. Here the CDR3 reads CASSAEAGGAYEQYF. DNA of the CDR3: TGTGCCAGCAGTGCGGAAGCGGGAGGAGCCTACGAGCAGTACTTC.

The chain is built from TRBV19 and TRBJ1-5; the D is unclear. Trimming pared 3 bases from V and 0 bases from J, leaving 15 bases between. Looked up from germline, CDR1 is LNHDA and CDR2 is SQIVND (reference sequence). CDR3 length equals 17 residues. CDR3 in DNA: TGTGCCAGTAGTATCTCTTTCCGGGATTATAGCAATCAGCCCCAGCATTTT. Amino acid sequence: CASSISFRDYSNQPQHF.

This chain links TRBV7-3 with TRBJ2-1, with 15 positions matching TRBD2. V lost 5 bases, J lost 6 bases, and 5 bases stayed unmatched. CDR1 SGHTA and CDR2 FQGTGA come from the germline V gene. The CDR3 consists of 16 residues. The CDR3 DNA reads as TGTGCCAGCAGCCAGGGACTAGCGGGAGGTCTCAATGAGCAGTTCTTC. Encoded protein: CASSQGLAGGLNEQFF.

V usage is TRBV7-6 and J usage is TRBJ2-3; D is possibly TRBD2 (6 bases). CDR1 and CDR2 from the germline V gene are SGHVS and FNYEAQ. The germline V and J ends were trimmed by 2 bases and 4 bases, with 16 bases remaining between them. This CDR3 contains 16 residues. CDR3 in amino acids: CASSLHTGRLADTQYF. The CDR3 bases are TGTGCCAGCAGCTTACATACCGGGAGACTGGCAGATACGCAGTATTTT.

This chain joins TRBV7-9 and TRBJ2-7; 9 bases align to TRBD1. The CDR3 runs 16 residues. The V gene end was trimmed by 2 bases and the J gene end by 1 base; junction bases not matched to a gene: 6. Germline V lookup: CDR1 SEHNR, CDR2 FQNEAQ (reference sequence). CDR3 residues: CASSLRRTGVSYEQYF. The CDR3 nucleotides are TGTGCCAGCAGCTTAAGACGGACAGGGGTATCCTACGAGCAGTACTTC.

This sequence joins TRBV11-2 and TRBJ2-7; D is unclear. This CDR3 has 11 residues. CDR1 SGHAT and CDR2 FQNNGV come from the germline V gene. Trimming took off 1 base at V and 7 bases at J, with 5 bases between the two ends. The CDR3 is CASSLVLEQYF. In DNA form, the CDR3 reads TGTGCCAGCAGCTTAGTCTTAGAGCAGTACTTC.

The CDR3 loop reads CASSSGLVPGELFF. For the CDR3, the DNA is TGTGCCAGCAGTTCCGGACTAGTCCCCGGGGAGCTGTTTTTT. The chain is built from TRBV27 and TRBJ2-2, with TRBD2 identical over 7 bases. This CDR3 has 14 amino acids. J was trimmed by 6 bases and V by 4 bases; bases with no gene match: 5. The V gene's germline CDR1 is MNHEY and CDR2 SMNVEV (reference sequence).

The chain joins TRBV5-5 to TRBJ2-7; TRBD2 aligns across 11 bases. This CDR3 has 17 amino acids. Germline values: CDR1 SGHKS, CDR2 YYEKEE (reference sequence). J was trimmed by 3 bases and V by 0 bases; bases with no gene match: 8. The CDR3 reads CASSLGTSGSWVYEQYF. CDR3 nucleotide sequence: TGTGCCAGCAGCTTGGGCACTAGCGGGAGTTGGGTCTACGAGCAGTACTTC. Full variable domain (remainder filled in from reference TRBV5-5 and TRBJ2-7): DAGVTQSPTHLIKTRGQQVTLRCSPISGHKSVSWYQQVLGQGPQFIFQYYEKEERGRGNFPDRFSARQFPNYSSELNVNALLLGDSALYLCASSLGTSGSWVYEQYFGPGTRLTVT.

The CDR3: CASSRQGAGNIQYF. The CDR3 DNA reads as TGTGCCAGCAGTCGTCAGGGGGCAGGGAACATTCAGTACTTC. The chain joins TRBV9 to TRBJ2-4; 8 bases line up with TRBD1. The CDR3 is 14 amino acids. With V trimmed by 5 bases and J by 7 bases, 8 bases remained unmatched. Germline V gene sequence: CDR1 SGDLS, CDR2 YYNGEE.

The chain couples TRBV9 to TRBJ2-1; 9 bases agree with TRBD2. V shed 4 bases and J 5 bases; nucleotides not matched to a gene: 10. CDR3 length: 16 residues. Germline CDR1 and CDR2: SGDLS and YYNGEE. The CDR3 spells CASSPSVAGVNNEQFF. The CDR3 nucleotides read TGTGCCAGCAGCCCCAGTGTAGCGGGAGTGAACAATGAGCAGTTCTTC.

V usage is TRBV18 and J usage is TRBJ2-7, with a tentative D call TRBD2 (6 bases). V was shortened by 2 bases and J by 5 bases, with 16 bases between the two germline ends. This CDR3 is 15 amino acids long. Germline-derived CDR1 and CDR2 are KGHSH and LQKENI. The CDR3 bases are TGTGCCAGCTCACCAGCTAGCGTTGGCGTGGACGAGCAGTACTTC. This sequence encodes CASSPASVGVDEQYF.

The V call is TRBV30, the J call TRBJ1-6; D is undetermined. This CDR3 contains 15 residues. The germline gives CDR1 GTSNPN, CDR2 SVGIG (reference sequence). Trimming stripped 5 bases from V and 8 bases from J, with 19 bases between. The chain's CDR3 is CAWGQAVRRDSPLHF. DNA of the CDR3: TGTGCCTGGGGTCAGGCCGTGAGGCGGGATTCACCCCTCCACTTT.

The chain recombines TRBV19 with TRBJ2-1, with a tentative D call TRBD1 (6 bases). The length of the CDR3 is 16 residues. Trimming took 6 bases from V and 7 from J, leaving 22 bases between them. The V gene's germline CDR1 is LNHDA and CDR2 SQIVND (reference sequence). The CDR3, as DNA: TGTGCCAGTAGGCCGTATGGAGGAACTAGGGGGAATGAGCAGTTCTTC. Amino acid sequence: CASRPYGGTRGNEQFF.

V usage is TRBV9 and J usage is TRBJ1-1; D possibly corresponds to TRBD1 (5 bases). V dropped 3 bases and J dropped 7 bases, with 13 bases sitting between them. The germline V gene encodes CDR1 SGDLS and CDR2 YYNGEE. The CDR3 has 13 residues. The CDR3 protein is CASSAGHLFEAFF. The CDR3 DNA is TGTGCCAGCAGCGCCGGACACCTTTTTGAAGCTTTCTTT.